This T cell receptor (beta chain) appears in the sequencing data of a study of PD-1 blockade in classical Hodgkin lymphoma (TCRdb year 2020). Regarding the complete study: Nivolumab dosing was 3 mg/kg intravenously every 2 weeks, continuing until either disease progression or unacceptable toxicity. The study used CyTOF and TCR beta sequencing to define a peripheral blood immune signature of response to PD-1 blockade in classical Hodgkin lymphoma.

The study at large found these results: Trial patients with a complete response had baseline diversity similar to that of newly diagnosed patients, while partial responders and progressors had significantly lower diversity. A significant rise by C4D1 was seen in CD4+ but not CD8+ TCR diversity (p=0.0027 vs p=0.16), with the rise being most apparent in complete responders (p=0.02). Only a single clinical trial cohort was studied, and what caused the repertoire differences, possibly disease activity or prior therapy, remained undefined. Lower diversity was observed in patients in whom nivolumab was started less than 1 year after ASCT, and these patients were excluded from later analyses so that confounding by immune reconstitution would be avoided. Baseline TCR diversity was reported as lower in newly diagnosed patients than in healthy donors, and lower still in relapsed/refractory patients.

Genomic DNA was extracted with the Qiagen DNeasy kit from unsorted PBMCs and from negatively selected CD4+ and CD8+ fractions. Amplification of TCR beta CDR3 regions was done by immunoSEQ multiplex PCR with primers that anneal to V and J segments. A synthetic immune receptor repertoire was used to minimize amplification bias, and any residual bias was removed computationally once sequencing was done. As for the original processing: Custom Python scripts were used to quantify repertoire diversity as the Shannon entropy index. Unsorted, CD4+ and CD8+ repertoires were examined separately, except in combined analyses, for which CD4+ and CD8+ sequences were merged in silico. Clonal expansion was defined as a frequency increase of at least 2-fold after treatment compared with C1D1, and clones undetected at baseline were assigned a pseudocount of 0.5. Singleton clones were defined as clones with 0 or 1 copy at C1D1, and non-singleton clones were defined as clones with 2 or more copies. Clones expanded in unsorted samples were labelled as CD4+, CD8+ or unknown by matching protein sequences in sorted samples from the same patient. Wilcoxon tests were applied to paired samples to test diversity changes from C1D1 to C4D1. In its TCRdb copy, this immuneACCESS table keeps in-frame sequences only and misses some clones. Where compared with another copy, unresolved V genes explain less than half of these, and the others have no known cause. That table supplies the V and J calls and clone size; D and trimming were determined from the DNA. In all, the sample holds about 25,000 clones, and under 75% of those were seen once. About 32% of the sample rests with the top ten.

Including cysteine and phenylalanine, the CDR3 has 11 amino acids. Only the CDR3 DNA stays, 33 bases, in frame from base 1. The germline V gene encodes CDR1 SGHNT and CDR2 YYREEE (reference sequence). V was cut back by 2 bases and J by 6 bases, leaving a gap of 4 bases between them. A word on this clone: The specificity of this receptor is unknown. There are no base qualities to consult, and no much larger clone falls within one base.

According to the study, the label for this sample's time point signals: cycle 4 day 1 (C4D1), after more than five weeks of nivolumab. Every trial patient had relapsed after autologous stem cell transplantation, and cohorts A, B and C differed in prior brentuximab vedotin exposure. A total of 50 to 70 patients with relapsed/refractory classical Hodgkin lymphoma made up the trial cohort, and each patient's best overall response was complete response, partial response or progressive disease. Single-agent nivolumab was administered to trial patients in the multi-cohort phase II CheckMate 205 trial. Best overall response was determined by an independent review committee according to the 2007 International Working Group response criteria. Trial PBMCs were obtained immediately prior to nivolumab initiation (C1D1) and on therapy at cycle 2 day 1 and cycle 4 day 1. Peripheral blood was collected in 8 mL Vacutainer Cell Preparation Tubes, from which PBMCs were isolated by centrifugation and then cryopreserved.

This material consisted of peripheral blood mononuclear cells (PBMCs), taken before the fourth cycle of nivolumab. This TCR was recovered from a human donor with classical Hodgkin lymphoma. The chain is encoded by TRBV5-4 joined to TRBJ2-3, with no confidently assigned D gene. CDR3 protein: CASSFRDTQYF. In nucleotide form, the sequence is TGTGCCAGCAGCTTTAGGGATACGCAGTATTTT.